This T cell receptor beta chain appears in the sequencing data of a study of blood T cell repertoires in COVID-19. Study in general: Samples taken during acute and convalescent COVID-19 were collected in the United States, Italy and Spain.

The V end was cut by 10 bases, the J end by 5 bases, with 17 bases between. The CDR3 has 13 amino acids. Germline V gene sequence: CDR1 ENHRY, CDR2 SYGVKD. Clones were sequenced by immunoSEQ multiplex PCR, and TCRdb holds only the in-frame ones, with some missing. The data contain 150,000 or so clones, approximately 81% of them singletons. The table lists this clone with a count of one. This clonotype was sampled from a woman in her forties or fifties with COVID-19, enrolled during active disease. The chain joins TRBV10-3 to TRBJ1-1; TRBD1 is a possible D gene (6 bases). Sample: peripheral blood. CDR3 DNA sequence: TGTGCCACCGAAGAAACAGGGCAAACTGAAGCTTTCTTT. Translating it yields CATEETGQTEAFF.